This T cell receptor (beta chain) appears in the sequencing data of a study of T cells after posttransplantation cyclophosphamide. This clone was seen ten or more times. The CDR3 totals 13 residues. Germline V gene data show CDR1 as LNHDA and CDR2 as SQIVND (reference sequence). The ends lost 10 bases at V and 7 bases at J; junction bases unmatched: 9. Cyclophosphamide on days +3 and +4 followed busulfan-fludarabine conditioning and a marrow graft. The table came from immunoSEQ multiplex PCR; TCRdb's copy has only in-frame clones and leaves some out. The sample was found to contain fewer than 12,000 clones, and every one recurs.

The sequences come from PBMCs, collected after allogeneic stem cell transplant with posttransplant cyclophosphamide. This chain uses TRBV19 with TRBJ2-1; 8 bases line up with TRBD2. The TCR originated in a female patient in her forties who received an allogeneic stem cell transplant from a related donor, was CMV-positive, and had no GVHD. A subset of T cells may come from the graft donor. CDR3 region: CATGAGVKNEQFF. In DNA, the CDR3 is TGTGCCACCGGAGCGGGGGTCAAAAATGAGCAGTTCTTC.